The sequence of this T cell receptor beta chain was determined in a study of cytomegalovirus exposure and HLA in healthy donors. Not recorded for this donor was the CMV serostatus. Primers: 60 Vbeta forward and 13 Jbeta reverse. Some clones are missing from TCRdb's copy, which holds only in-frame ones; the method was immunoSEQ multiplex PCR. The data contain approximately 89,000 clones, roughly 77% of them seen just once; the ten biggest clones take up under 13%. The CDR3 loop spans 19 amino acids. The junction had 23 bases not matched to a gene; V was cut back by 5 bases and J by 6 bases. Looked up from germline, CDR1 is LNHDA and CDR2 is SQIVND (reference sequence). The sample holds a few counts of this clone.

The chain has TRBV19 and TRBJ2-7; 9 bases align to TRBD2. The source material was PBMCs. The TCR originated in a human donor in good health. The CDR3 here is CASSGGARTSVKKTGEQYF. The CDR3 DNA sequence: TGTGCCAGTAGTGGGGGGGCCAGGACTAGCGTCAAAAAAACCGGCGAGCAGTACTTC.